This note documents a single T cell receptor beta chain sequence. The TCRbeta library was prepared with unique molecular identifiers. TCRdb used MiXCR to reprocess the PCR reads, holding one entry per CDR3 protein. The data contain roughly 300,000 distinct CDR3 sequences, 9.9% of them seen just once; the ten biggest clones take up over 9.5%. This specimen comes from a study of T-cell reconstitution after alpha-beta-depleted transplantation in children. V lost 1 base and J lost 4, with 11 bases in between. The CDR3 extends over 16 amino acids. Germline-derived CDR1 and CDR2 are MNHEY and SMNVEV (reference sequence).

The TCR was taken from a human donor who donated a stem cell graft to a child with SCID. This material consisted of PBMCs from the stem cell graft donor, taken from the stem cell graft. The chain employs TRBV27 and TRBJ2-6; D is ambiguous. In DNA form, the CDR3 reads TGTGCCAGCAGTTTATATTGGGGTTCGGGGGCCAACGTCCTGACTTTC. Protein product: CASSLYWGSGANVLTF.